A selection of T cell receptor beta chains follows, all from one sample in a study of cytomegalovirus exposure and HLA in healthy donors. Using immunoSEQ multiplex PCR, the repertoire was profiled, and TCRdb retains in-frame clones only, with some absent. Of about 160,000 clones in the sample, around 85% were seen once. The specimen was PBMCs. The receptors derive from a boy aged 2-15 years in good health and CMV-seronegative. Each CDR3 is given with its conserved first and last residue. The order of the fields is clone size, V gene, J gene, D gene, CDR3 DNA, CDR3 protein. The D gene is left open where the match is weak. Expanded clones are given a class, and other clones once, few, many or no size at all.

abundance: .
v_gene: TRBV4-1
j_gene: TRBJ1-1
d_gene: TRBD1
CDR3nt: TGCGCCAGCAGCCAATACAGGGGTCACACTGAAGCTTTCTTT
CDR3aa: CASSQYRGHTEAFF

abundance: .
v_gene: TRBV6-1
j_gene: TRBJ1-6
d_gene: .
CDR3nt: TGTGCCAGCAGTGACACAGGGACCTATAATTCACCCCTCCACTTT
CDR3aa: CASSDTGTYNSPLHF

abundance: .
v_gene: TRBV5-1
j_gene: TRBJ1-1
d_gene: .
CDR3nt: TGCGCCAGCAGCCAACCCCGGGGGGCAAACACTGAAGCTTTCTTT
CDR3aa: CASSQPRGANTEAFF

abundance: .
v_gene: TRBV28
j_gene: TRBJ2-2
d_gene: TRBD1
CDR3nt: TGTGCCAGCAGCTCCCACGGACAGGGCATCGGGGAGCTGTTTTTT
CDR3aa: CASSSHGQGIGELFF

abundance: .
v_gene: TRBV27
j_gene: TRBJ2-7
d_gene: .
CDR3nt: TGTGCCAGCAGTACGCCAGGTAATGAGCAGTACTTC
CDR3aa: CASSTPGNEQYF

abundance: .
v_gene: TRBV28
j_gene: TRBJ1-1
d_gene: TRBD1
CDR3nt: TGTGCCAGCAGTTCAGGACAGGGAGGGACTGAAGCTTTCTTT
CDR3aa: CASSSGQGGTEAFF

abundance: .
v_gene: TRBV15
j_gene: TRBJ2-5
d_gene: TRBD1
CDR3nt: TGTGCCACCAGCCGGACTGGACAGGGTTTACGAGAGACCCAGTACTTC
CDR3aa: CATSRTGQGLRETQYF

abundance: .
v_gene: TRBV10-1
j_gene: TRBJ2-1
d_gene: .
CDR3nt: TGCGCCAGCAGTGAGCGGCCAGCCGGGGAGCAGTTCTTC
CDR3aa: CASSERPAGEQFF

abundance: .
v_gene: TRBV6-1
j_gene: TRBJ1-5
d_gene: .
CDR3nt: TGTGCCAGCAGTTCTTCAGGGGCGAGCAATCAGCCCCAGCATTTT
CDR3aa: CASSSSGASNQPQHF

abundance: .
v_gene: TRBV5-6
j_gene: TRBJ2-1
d_gene: TRBD1
CDR3nt: TGTGCCAGCAGCTTGGAGGGACAGTTACGGGAGCAGTTCTTC
CDR3aa: CASSLEGQLREQFF

abundance: few
v_gene: TRBV6-5
j_gene: TRBJ1-4
d_gene: .
CDR3nt: TGTGCCAGCAGGCCCCAGGGCGGGGGGAATGAAAAACTGTTTTTT
CDR3aa: CASRPQGGGNEKLFF

abundance: .
v_gene: TRBV18
j_gene: TRBJ2-7
d_gene: TRBD2
CDR3nt: TGTGCCAGCTCACCAATAACTAGCGGGAGCCCCTCCTGGGGGTTCGAGCAGTACTTC
CDR3aa: CASSPITSGSPSWGFEQYF

abundance: .
v_gene: TRBV7-9
j_gene: TRBJ1-3
d_gene: .
CDR3nt: TGTGCCAGCAGCCCTCTTGCTGGAAACACCATATATTTT
CDR3aa: CASSPLAGNTIYF

abundance: .
v_gene: TRBV19
j_gene: TRBJ2-7
d_gene: .
CDR3nt: TGTGCGAGTGGAGGGCTGAGCGAGCAGTACTTC
CDR3aa: CASGGLSEQYF

abundance: .
v_gene: TRBV5-1
j_gene: TRBJ2-7
d_gene: TRBD2
CDR3nt: TGCGCCAGCAGCTTGGCGGGAGGGAACGAGCAGTACTTC
CDR3aa: CASSLAGGNEQYF

abundance: .
v_gene: TRBV7-6
j_gene: TRBJ2-1
d_gene: TRBD1
CDR3nt: TGTGCCAGCAGCTCAGAAACAGGGGATGAGCAGTTCTTC
CDR3aa: CASSSETGDEQFF

abundance: .
v_gene: TRBV15
j_gene: TRBJ2-3
d_gene: TRBD2
CDR3nt: TGTGCCACCAGTACCATAGCGGGGGTCACAGATACGCAGTATTTT
CDR3aa: CATSTIAGVTDTQYF

abundance: .
v_gene: TRBV5-1
j_gene: TRBJ2-3
d_gene: .
CDR3nt: TGCGCCAGCAGCCGGGACTCGGACACAGATACGCAGTATTTT
CDR3aa: CASSRDSDTDTQYF

abundance: .
v_gene: TRBV6-5
j_gene: TRBJ2-5
d_gene: TRBD2
CDR3nt: TGTGCCAGCAGTTACTCTACAGCGGGGCCGACAGAGACCCAGTACTTC
CDR3aa: CASSYSTAGPTETQYF

abundance: few
v_gene: TRBV7-2
j_gene: TRBJ1-6
d_gene: .
CDR3nt: TGTGCCAGCAGCCAATTTAAGGAAGGGGCCCTCCACTTT
CDR3aa: CASSQFKEGALHF

abundance: .
v_gene: TRBV30
j_gene: TRBJ2-1
d_gene: .
CDR3nt: TGTGCCTGGAGTGGGGCCCCGCAGCAGTTCTTC
CDR3aa: CAWSGAPQQFF

abundance: .
v_gene: TRBV4-2
j_gene: TRBJ1-5
d_gene: TRBD1
CDR3nt: TGTGCCAGCAGCCAAGAGCGTACAGGGGATCGTGGCAATCAGCCCCAGCATTTT
CDR3aa: CASSQERTGDRGNQPQHF

abundance: few
v_gene: TRBV2
j_gene: TRBJ1-6
d_gene: TRBD1
CDR3nt: TGTGCCAGTAAGCCAGGGGGGCCCCCCAGCTCCTATAATTCACCCCTCCACTTT
CDR3aa: CASKPGGPPSSYNSPLHF

abundance: .
v_gene: TRBV7-9
j_gene: TRBJ2-2
d_gene: .
CDR3nt: TGTGCCAGCAGCTCGACAAAGGACAGGAACACCGGGGAGCTGTTTTTT
CDR3aa: CASSSTKDRNTGELFF

abundance: .
v_gene: TRBV6-5
j_gene: TRBJ2-7
d_gene: .
CDR3nt: TGTGCCAGCGGGCGGCGGGAAGCCTACGAGCAGTACTTC
CDR3aa: CASGRREAYEQYF

abundance: .
v_gene: TRBV4-2
j_gene: TRBJ1-2
d_gene: TRBD1
CDR3nt: TGTGCCAGCAGCCAAGTATCATCGGGACAGGGGGTAAAGGTCTCCTATGGCTACACCTTC
CDR3aa: CASSQVSSGQGVKVSYGYTF

abundance: once
v_gene: TRBV4-1
j_gene: TRBJ2-3
d_gene: .
CDR3nt: TGCGCCAGCAGCCAAGATACGGGGGAGGGCACAGATACGCAGTATTTT
CDR3aa: CASSQDTGEGTDTQYF

abundance: .
v_gene: TRBV6-5
j_gene: TRBJ2-3
d_gene: .
CDR3nt: TGTGCCAGCAGTAGGGGAAGTGGGACGCAGTATTTT
CDR3aa: CASSRGSGTQYF

abundance: .
v_gene: TRBV6-4
j_gene: TRBJ1-5
d_gene: .
CDR3nt: TGTGCCAGCATACGACGAGGAACGCATGGACCCCAGCATTTT
CDR3aa: CASIRRGTHGPQHF

abundance: .
v_gene: TRBV28
j_gene: TRBJ1-2
d_gene: .
CDR3nt: TGTGCCAGCATCGGTGGTGTCCTCTATTTGGACTATGGCTACACCTTC
CDR3aa: CASIGGVLYLDYGYTF

abundance: .
v_gene: TRBV6-1
j_gene: TRBJ1-2
d_gene: .
CDR3nt: TGTGCCAGCAGTGACAACTACTATGGCTACACCTTC
CDR3aa: CASSDNYYGYTF

abundance: once
v_gene: TRBV15
j_gene: TRBJ2-3
d_gene: TRBD2
CDR3nt: TGTGCCACCAGCAGAGGGCGGGGGAACACAGATACGCAGTATTTT
CDR3aa: CATSRGRGNTDTQYF

abundance: .
v_gene: TRBV7-2
j_gene: TRBJ2-6
d_gene: .
CDR3nt: TGTGCCAGCAGCCCCCTCGGGGCCAACGTCCTGACTTTC
CDR3aa: CASSPLGANVLTF

abundance: .
v_gene: TRBV5-6
j_gene: TRBJ1-2
d_gene: .
CDR3nt: TGTGCCAGCAGAAGGAGCCAGGGTGGTGGCTACACCTTC
CDR3aa: CASRRSQGGGYTF

abundance: .
v_gene: TRBV10-2
j_gene: TRBJ1-4
d_gene: TRBD1
CDR3nt: TGCGCCAGCAGACAGGACAGGGCAACTAATGAAAAACTGTTTTTT
CDR3aa: CASRQDRATNEKLFF

abundance: .
v_gene: TRBV5-6
j_gene: TRBJ2-5
d_gene: .
CDR3nt: TGTGCCAGCAGCTTAGGATTTCGGGGAGAGACCCAGTACTTC
CDR3aa: CASSLGFRGETQYF

abundance: .
v_gene: TRBV4-1
j_gene: TRBJ2-3
d_gene: TRBD2
CDR3nt: TGCGCCAGCAGCCAGCGGGGGGGCGGGGGCGCAGATACGCAGTATTTT
CDR3aa: CASSQRGGGGADTQYF

abundance: .
v_gene: TRBV19
j_gene: TRBJ1-6
d_gene: TRBD1
CDR3nt: TGTGCCAGTAGAGGGACAGGCGGTAATTCACCCCTCCACTTT
CDR3aa: CASRGTGGNSPLHF

abundance: .
v_gene: TRBV2
j_gene: TRBJ1-5
d_gene: TRBD1
CDR3nt: TGTGCCAGCAGTGAACAGGGGGCACAGATTAGCAATCAGCCCCAGCATTTT
CDR3aa: CASSEQGAQISNQPQHF

abundance: .
v_gene: TRBV2
j_gene: TRBJ2-7
d_gene: .
CDR3nt: TGTGCCAGCAGTGAAGGTGGACGGGGCTACGAGCAGTACTTC
CDR3aa: CASSEGGRGYEQYF

abundance: .
v_gene: TRBV4-1
j_gene: TRBJ2-7
d_gene: .
CDR3nt: TGCGCCAGCAGCCCCGGGTCCCTTAAAAGCTACGAGCAGTACTTC
CDR3aa: CASSPGSLKSYEQYF

abundance: .
v_gene: TRBV28
j_gene: TRBJ1-5
d_gene: TRBD1
CDR3nt: TGTGCCAGCAGTTTCCGGACAGGGGGAGAGCCCCAGCATTTT
CDR3aa: CASSFRTGGEPQHF

abundance: .
v_gene: TRBV7-3
j_gene: TRBJ2-3
d_gene: TRBD2
CDR3nt: TGTGCCAGCAGCCTGCTAATTGCGGGAGGGAAGCGGGGCACAGATACGCAGTATTTT
CDR3aa: CASSLLIAGGKRGTDTQYF

abundance: few
v_gene: TRBV7-9
j_gene: TRBJ2-1
d_gene: TRBD2
CDR3nt: TGTGCCAGCAGCTTAGCTGGGCGGGGGACCTACAATGAGCAGTTCTTC
CDR3aa: CASSLAGRGTYNEQFF

abundance: few
v_gene: TRBV6-1
j_gene: TRBJ2-7
d_gene: .
CDR3nt: TGTGCCAGCAGTGAAGCAGACTCTAGGCTCGGATCCTACGAGCAGTACTTC
CDR3aa: CASSEADSRLGSYEQYF

abundance: .
v_gene: TRBV7-9
j_gene: TRBJ2-1
d_gene: .
CDR3nt: TGTGCCAGCAGCTTAATAAGCGGAAACTACAATGAGCAGTTCTTC
CDR3aa: CASSLISGNYNEQFF

abundance: .
v_gene: TRBV6-1
j_gene: TRBJ1-5
d_gene: .
CDR3nt: TGTGCCAGCAGTGAAGAATCGCAACGGGTCTGGAGGCCCCAGCATTTT
CDR3aa: CASSEESQRVWRPQHF

abundance: .
v_gene: TRBV7-9
j_gene: TRBJ2-3
d_gene: TRBD2
CDR3nt: TGTGCCGGGGGCAGGCGGCGGGAGGGCCTGGGCGGCACAGATACGCAGTATTTT
CDR3aa: CAGGRRREGLGGTDTQYF

abundance: .
v_gene: TRBV14
j_gene: TRBJ2-3
d_gene: .
CDR3nt: TGTGCCAGCAGCCACAGATCCGAGGGTTTCGGGGTTCGGAGGGCAGATACGCAGTATTTT
CDR3aa: CASSHRSEGFGVRRADTQYF

abundance: .
v_gene: TRBV18
j_gene: TRBJ2-1
d_gene: TRBD1
CDR3nt: TGTGCCAGCTCGTCAACCGGGACAGGGGGCGATGAGCAGTTCTTC
CDR3aa: CASSSTGTGGDEQFF

abundance: once
v_gene: TRBV5-4
j_gene: TRBJ2-5
d_gene: .
CDR3nt: TGTGCCAGCAGCTTTCTTTTCCGCGAGGAGACCCAGTACTTC
CDR3aa: CASSFLFREETQYF

abundance: .
v_gene: TRBV5-6
j_gene: TRBJ2-5
d_gene: .
CDR3nt: TGTGCCAGCAGCTCTACGGGGCAAGAGACCCAGTACTTC
CDR3aa: CASSSTGQETQYF

abundance: .
v_gene: TRBV28
j_gene: TRBJ1-4
d_gene: .
CDR3nt: TGTGCCAGCAGTCCCACAGGGATCTGGGTCGATGAAAAACTGTTTTTT
CDR3aa: CASSPTGIWVDEKLFF

abundance: .
v_gene: TRBV6-5
j_gene: TRBJ1-1
d_gene: TRBD1
CDR3nt: TGTGCCAGCAGTTACTCGGGGACAGGGCGGGGCACTGAAGCTTTCTTT
CDR3aa: CASSYSGTGRGTEAFF

abundance: once
v_gene: TRBV10-2
j_gene: TRBJ1-5
d_gene: .
CDR3nt: TGCGCCAGCAGTGAGTCGAGGTCGCAGACCCAGCCCCAGCATTTT
CDR3aa: CASSESRSQTQPQHF